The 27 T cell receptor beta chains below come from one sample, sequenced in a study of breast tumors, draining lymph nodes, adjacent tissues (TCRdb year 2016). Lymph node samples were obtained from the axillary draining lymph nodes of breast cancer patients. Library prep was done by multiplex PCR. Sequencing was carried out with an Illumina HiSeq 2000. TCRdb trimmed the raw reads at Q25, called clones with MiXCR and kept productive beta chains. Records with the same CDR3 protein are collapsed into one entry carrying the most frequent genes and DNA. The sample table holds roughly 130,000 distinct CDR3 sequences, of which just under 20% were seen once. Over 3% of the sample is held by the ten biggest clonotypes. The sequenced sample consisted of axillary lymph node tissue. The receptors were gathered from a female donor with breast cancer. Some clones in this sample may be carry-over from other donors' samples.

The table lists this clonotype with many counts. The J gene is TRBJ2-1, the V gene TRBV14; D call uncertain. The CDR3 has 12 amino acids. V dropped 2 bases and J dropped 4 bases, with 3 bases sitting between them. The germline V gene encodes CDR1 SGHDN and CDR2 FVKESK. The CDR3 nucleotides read TGTGCCAGCAGCCAAAAATACAATGAGCAGTTCTTC. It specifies CASSQKYNEQFF.

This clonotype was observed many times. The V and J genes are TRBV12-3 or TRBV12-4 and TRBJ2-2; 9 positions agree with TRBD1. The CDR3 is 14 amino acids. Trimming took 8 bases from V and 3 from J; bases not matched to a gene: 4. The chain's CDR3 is CASFRTGDTGELFF. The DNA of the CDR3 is TGTGCCAGCTTTCGGACAGGGGACACCGGGGAGCTGTTTTTT.

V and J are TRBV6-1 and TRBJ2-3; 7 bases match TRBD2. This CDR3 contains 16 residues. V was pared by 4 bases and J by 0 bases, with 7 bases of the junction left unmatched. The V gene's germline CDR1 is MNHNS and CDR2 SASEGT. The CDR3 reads CASSVASGASTDTQYF. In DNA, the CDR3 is TGTGCCAGCAGTGTGGCTAGCGGTGCTAGCACAGATACGCAGTATTTT.

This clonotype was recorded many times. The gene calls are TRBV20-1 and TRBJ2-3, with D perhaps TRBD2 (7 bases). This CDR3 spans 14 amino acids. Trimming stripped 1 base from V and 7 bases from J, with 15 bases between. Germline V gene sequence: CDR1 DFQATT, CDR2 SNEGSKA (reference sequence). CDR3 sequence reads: CSARGGGEQNTQYF. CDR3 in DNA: TGCAGTGCTAGAGGAGGGGGGGAGCAGAATACGCAGTATTTT.

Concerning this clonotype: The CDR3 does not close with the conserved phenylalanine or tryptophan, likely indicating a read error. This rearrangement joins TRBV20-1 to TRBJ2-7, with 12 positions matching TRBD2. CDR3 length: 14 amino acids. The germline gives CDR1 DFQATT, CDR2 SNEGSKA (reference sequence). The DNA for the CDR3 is TGCGGTGCTAGGGGACTAGCGGGCACCTACGAGCAGTACTCC. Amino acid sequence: CGARGLAGTYEQYS.

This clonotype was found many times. The CDR3 spells CASSLGGYREQYF. CDR3 DNA: TGCGCCAGCAGCTTGGGAGGCTATCGCGAGCAGTACTTC. The chain recombines TRBV5-1 with TRBJ2-7; unclear D gene. Germline-derived CDR1 and CDR2 are SGHRS and YFSETQ. The CDR3 has 13 residues. V lost 0 bases and J lost 6, with 10 bases in between.

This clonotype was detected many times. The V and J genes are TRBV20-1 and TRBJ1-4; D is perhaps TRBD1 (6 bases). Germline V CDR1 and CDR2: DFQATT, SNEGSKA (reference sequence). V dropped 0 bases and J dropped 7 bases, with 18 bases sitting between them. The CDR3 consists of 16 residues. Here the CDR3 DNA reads TGCAGTGCTAGAGATCCTGCAGGGGAGTATAGTGAAAAACTGTTTTTT. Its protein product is CSARDPAGEYSEKLFF.

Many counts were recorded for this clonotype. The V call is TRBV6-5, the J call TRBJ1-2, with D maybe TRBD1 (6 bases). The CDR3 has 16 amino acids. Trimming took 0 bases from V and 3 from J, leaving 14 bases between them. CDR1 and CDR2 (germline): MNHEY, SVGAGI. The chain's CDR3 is CASSYSSGAGDYGYTF. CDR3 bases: TGTGCCAGCAGTTACTCATCGGGGGCCGGTGACTATGGCTACACCTTC.

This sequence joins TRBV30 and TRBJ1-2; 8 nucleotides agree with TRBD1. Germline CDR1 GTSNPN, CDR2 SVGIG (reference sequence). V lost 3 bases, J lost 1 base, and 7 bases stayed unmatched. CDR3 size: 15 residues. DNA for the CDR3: TGTGCCTGGAGGAAGTCAGGGGGCCTTAACTATGGCTACACCTTC. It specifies CAWRKSGGLNYGYTF.

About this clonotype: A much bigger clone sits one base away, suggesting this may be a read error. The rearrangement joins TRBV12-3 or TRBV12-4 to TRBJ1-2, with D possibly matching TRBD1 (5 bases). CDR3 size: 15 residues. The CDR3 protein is CANSPPSGRVYGYTF. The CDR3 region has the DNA TGTGCCAACAGTCCCCCCTCGGGCAGGGTCTATGGCTACACCTTC.

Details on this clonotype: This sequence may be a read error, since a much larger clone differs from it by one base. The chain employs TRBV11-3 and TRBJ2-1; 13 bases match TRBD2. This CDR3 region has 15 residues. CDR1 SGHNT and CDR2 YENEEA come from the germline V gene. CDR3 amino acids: CASSPGLAGVYEQSF. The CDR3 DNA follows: TGTGCCAGCAGCCCAGGACTAGCGGGAGTCTATGAGCAGTCCTTC.

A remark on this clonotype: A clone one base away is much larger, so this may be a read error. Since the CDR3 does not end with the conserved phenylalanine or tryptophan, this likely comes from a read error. This CDR3 is CAIRDSNQPQHL. CDR3 sequence (DNA): TGTGCCATCAGGGATAGCAATCAGCCCCAGCATCTT. The chain joins TRBV2 to TRBJ1-5; possibly TRBD1 for D (5 bases). With 10 bases removed from V and 0 bases from J, the gap between germline ends came to 7 bases. CDR3 length equals 12 residues. The germline V gene encodes CDR1 SNHLY and CDR2 FYNNEI.

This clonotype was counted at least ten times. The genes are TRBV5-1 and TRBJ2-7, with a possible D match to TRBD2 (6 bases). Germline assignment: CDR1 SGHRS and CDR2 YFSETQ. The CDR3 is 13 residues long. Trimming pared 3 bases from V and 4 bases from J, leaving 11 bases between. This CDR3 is CASSWMAGYEQYF. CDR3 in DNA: TGCGCCAGCAGCTGGATGGCGGGATACGAGCAGTACTTC.

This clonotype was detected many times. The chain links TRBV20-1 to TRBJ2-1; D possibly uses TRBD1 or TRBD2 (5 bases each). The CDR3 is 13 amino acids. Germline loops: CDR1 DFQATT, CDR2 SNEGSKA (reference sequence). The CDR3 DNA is TGCAGGGCCGGGACCGGATTAGTAGATGAGCAGTTCTTC. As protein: CRAGTGLVDEQFF.

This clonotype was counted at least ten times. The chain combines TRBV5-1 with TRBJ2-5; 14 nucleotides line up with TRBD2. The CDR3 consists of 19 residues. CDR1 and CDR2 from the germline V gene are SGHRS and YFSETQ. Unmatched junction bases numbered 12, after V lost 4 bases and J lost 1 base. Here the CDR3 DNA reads TGCGCCAGCAGCCCCATGACTAGCGGGGGGGCGAGAGGCCAAGAGACCCAGTACTTC. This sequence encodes CASSPMTSGGARGQETQYF.

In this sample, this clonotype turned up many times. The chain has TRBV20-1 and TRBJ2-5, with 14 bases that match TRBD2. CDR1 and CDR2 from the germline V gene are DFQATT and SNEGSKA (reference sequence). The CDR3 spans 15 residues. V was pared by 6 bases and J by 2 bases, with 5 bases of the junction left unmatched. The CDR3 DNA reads TGCAGTGCCCTGGGACTAGCGGGAGATCAAGAGACCCAGTACTTC. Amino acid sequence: CSALGLAGDQETQYF.

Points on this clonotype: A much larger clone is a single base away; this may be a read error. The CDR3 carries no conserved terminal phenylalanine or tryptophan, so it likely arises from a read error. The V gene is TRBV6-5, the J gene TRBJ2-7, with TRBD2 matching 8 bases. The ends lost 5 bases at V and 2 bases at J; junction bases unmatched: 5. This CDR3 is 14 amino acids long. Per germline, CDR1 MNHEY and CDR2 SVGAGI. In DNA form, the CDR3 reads TGTGCCAGCAGTCCCGGGACTAGAACCTACGAGCAGTACCTC. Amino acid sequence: CASSPGTRTYEQYL.

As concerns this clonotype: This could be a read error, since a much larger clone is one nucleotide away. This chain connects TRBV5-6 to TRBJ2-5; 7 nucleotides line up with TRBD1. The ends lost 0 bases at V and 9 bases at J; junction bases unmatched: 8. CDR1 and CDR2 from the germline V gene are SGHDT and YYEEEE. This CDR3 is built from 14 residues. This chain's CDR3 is CASSLGGGMEAQYF. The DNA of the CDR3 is TGTGCCAGCAGCTTGGGAGGGGGCATGGAGGCCCAGTACTTC.

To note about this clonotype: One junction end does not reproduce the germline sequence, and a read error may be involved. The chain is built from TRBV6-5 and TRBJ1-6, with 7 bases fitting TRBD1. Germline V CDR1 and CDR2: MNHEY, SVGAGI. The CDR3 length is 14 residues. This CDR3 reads CANSYRGLISPPHF. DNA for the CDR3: TGTGCCAACAGTTATAGGGGGCTCATTTCACCCCCCCACTTT.

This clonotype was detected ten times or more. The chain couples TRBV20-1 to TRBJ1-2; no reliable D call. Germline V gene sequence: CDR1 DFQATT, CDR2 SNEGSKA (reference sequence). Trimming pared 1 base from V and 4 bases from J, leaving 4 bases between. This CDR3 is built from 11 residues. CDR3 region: CSARVGYGYTF. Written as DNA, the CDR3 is TGCAGTGCTAGAGTCGGCTATGGCTACACCTTC.

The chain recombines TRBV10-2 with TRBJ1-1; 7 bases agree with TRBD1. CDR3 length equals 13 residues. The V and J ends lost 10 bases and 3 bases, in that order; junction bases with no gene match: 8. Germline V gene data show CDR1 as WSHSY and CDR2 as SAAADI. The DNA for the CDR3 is TGCGCCACCCAACAGGGGCGATACACTGAAGCTTTCTTT. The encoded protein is CATQQGRYTEAFF.

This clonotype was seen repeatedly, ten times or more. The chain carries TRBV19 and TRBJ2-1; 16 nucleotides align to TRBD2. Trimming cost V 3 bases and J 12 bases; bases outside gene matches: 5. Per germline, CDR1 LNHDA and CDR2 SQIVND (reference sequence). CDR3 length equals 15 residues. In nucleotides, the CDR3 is TGTGCCAGTAGTATGTCGGGACTAGCGGGAGGGAGGCAGTTCTTC. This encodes CASSMSGLAGGRQFF.

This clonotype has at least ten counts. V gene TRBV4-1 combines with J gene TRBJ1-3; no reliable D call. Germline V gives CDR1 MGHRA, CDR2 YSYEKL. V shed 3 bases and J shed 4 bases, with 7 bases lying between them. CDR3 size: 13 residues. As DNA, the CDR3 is TGCGCCAGCAGCCAGACCAGGGGAAACACCATATATTTT. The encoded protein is CASSQTRGNTIYF.

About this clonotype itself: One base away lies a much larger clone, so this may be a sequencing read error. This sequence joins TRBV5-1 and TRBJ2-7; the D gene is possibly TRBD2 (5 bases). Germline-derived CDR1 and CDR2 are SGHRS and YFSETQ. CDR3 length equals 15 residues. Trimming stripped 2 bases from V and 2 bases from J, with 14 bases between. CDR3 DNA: TGCGCCAGCAGCTTTTTGCCCGGGGAAGCCTACGAGCAGTACTTC. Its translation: CASSFLPGEAYEQYF.

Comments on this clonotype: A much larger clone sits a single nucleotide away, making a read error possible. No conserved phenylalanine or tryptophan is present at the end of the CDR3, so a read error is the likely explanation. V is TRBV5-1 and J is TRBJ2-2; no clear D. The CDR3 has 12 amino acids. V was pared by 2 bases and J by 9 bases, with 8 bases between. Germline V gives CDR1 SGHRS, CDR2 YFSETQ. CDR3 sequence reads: CASSFSGRELFL. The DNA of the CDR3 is TGCGCCAGCAGCTTCTCAGGACGGGAGCTGTTTCTT.

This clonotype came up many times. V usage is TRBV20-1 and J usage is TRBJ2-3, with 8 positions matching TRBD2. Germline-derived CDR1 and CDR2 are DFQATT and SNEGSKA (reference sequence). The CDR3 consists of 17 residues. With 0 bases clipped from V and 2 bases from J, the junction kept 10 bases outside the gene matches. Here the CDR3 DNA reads TGCAGTGCTAGAGACTTCTTGCGGGGGGCCGACACAGATACGCAGTATTTT. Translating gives CSARDFLRGADTDTQYF.

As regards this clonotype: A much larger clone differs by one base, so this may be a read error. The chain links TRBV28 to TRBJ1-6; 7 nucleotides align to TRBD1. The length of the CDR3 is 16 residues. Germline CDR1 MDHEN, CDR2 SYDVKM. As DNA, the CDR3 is TGTGCCAGCAGAGAGCAACGGACAGGAGAAAATTCACCCCCCCACTTT. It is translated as CASREQRTGENSPPHF.